The source of this T cell receptor beta chain is a study of T cells after somatic rescue of genetic block. With V trimmed by 4 bases and J by 5 bases, 10 bases remained unmatched. CDR1 SGHRS and CDR2 YFSETQ come from the germline V gene. The CDR3 covers 15 residues. The assay was immunoSEQ multiplex PCR, and TCRdb's table has in-frame clones only and misses some. The table records about 110,000 clones, about 93% of them present only once. The receptor's source is a young woman. The sequenced sample was peripheral blood mononuclear cells (PBMCs). The V call is TRBV5-1, the J call TRBJ2-5; 8 bases agree with TRBD1. The CDR3 DNA follows: TGCGCCAGCAGCCACAGAAGACAGGGGAGGGAGACCCAGTACTTC. It yields the protein CASSHRRQGRETQYF.